These 26 T cell receptor beta chains were all obtained from the same sample, sequenced in a study of T cell responses to AZD1222 COVID-19 vaccine. Generated by immunoSEQ multiplex PCR, the TCRdb table keeps only in-frame clones and is missing some. The data show roughly 110,000 clones, around 89% seen once. Material: peripheral blood, obtained on day 0 of AZD1222 vaccination. These receptors were obtained from an adult in good health.

The rearrangement joins TRBV5-1 to TRBJ1-1; D ambiguous. Germline assignment: CDR1 SGHRS and CDR2 YFSETQ. CDR3 length: 15 residues. Trimming shortened V by 1 base and J by 0 bases, and 10 bases separated the two germline ends. The DNA of the CDR3 is TGCGCCAGCAGCTTGCGGGGAAACTTGAACACTGAAGCTTTCTTT. This codes for CASSLRGNLNTEAFF. Full variable domain (outside the CDR3, taken from reference TRBV5-1 and TRBJ1-1): KAGVTQTPRYLIKTRGQQVTLSCSPISGHRSVSWYQQTPGQGLQFLFEYFSETQRNKGNFPGRFSGRQFSNSRSEMNVSTLELGDSALYLCASSLRGNLNTEAFFGQGTRLTVV.

The chain links TRBV7-3 to TRBJ2-2, with a possible D match to TRBD2 (7 bases). Germline values: CDR1 SGHTA, CDR2 FQGTGA. This CDR3 has 13 amino acids. V was clipped by 7 bases and J by 6 bases, with 12 bases between them. The chain's CDR3 is CASKGRGPGELFF. The CDR3, as DNA: TGTGCCAGCAAGGGGCGGGGGCCCGGGGAGCTGTTTTTT.

This clone was counted once. The genes are TRBV19 and TRBJ1-1; D is possibly TRBD1 (6 bases). CDR1 is LNHDA and CDR2 is SQIVND in the germline V gene (reference sequence). This CDR3 is 15 amino acids long. Trimming shortened V by 5 bases and J by 1 base, and 14 bases separated the two germline ends. The CDR3 DNA reads TGTGCCAGTAGTTCGGTGGAGGGACAGAACACTGAAGCTTTCTTT. It encodes CASSSVEGQNTEAFF.

The chain uses TRBV7-9 and TRBJ2-6; D might be TRBD2 (7 bases). This CDR3 has 16 residues. The germline V gene has CDR1 SEHNR and CDR2 FQNEAQ (reference sequence). Between the trimmed V and J ends, which lost 5 bases and 3 bases, there was a span of 14 bases. The CDR3 region has the DNA TGTGCCAGCAGCCGGCGCGGGGGCATTGGGGCCAACGTCCTGACTTTC. Protein sequence: CASSRRGGIGANVLTF.

The chain couples TRBV28 to TRBJ1-5, with D tentatively TRBD1 (6 bases). In germline, CDR1 is MDHEN, CDR2 SYDVKM. CDR3 length: 14 amino acids. The CDR3 DNA sequence: TGTGCTAGCGGGTACTGGGACAACAATCAGCCCCAGCATTTT. Its protein is CASGYWDNNQPQHF. Full variable domain (missing parts from reference TRBV28 and TRBJ1-5): DVKVTQSSRYLVKRTGEKVFLECVQDMDHENMFWYRQDPGLGLRLIYFSYDVKMKEKGDIPEGYSVSREKKERFSLILESASTNQTSMYLCASGYWDNNQPQHFGDGTRLSIL.

The chain uses TRBV5-1 and TRBJ1-4, with D maybe TRBD1 (5 bases). The CDR3 length is 15 residues. Germline lookup yields CDR1 SGHRS and CDR2 YFSETQ. Trimming shortened V by 6 bases and J by 8 bases, and 20 bases separated the two germline ends. The CDR3 DNA reads TGCGCCAGCACCCAGGGTGGGTCTCGAGGGGAAAAACTGTTTTTT. It translates to CASTQGGSRGEKLFF.

This clone came up once. V usage is TRBV27 and J usage is TRBJ2-7; 7 bases fit TRBD1. The J segment lost 4 bases and the V segment lost 11 bases, leaving 17 bases of the junction unmatched. The V gene's germline CDR1 is MNHEY and CDR2 SMNVEV (reference sequence). This CDR3 region has 15 residues. DNA for the CDR3: TGTGCCTCGAGACACGGGACAGAAAGAGGGTACGAGCAGTACTTC. Protein: CASRHGTERGYEQYF.

The chain joins TRBV28 to TRBJ1-3; maybe TRBD1 (6 bases). Looked up from germline, CDR1 is MDHEN and CDR2 is SYDVKM. The CDR3 loop spans 13 amino acids. The V and J ends lost 9 bases and 8 bases respectively, with 17 bases between them. For the CDR3, the DNA is TGTGCCAGTACCTCTCAGGGGAGGCACACCATATATTTT. Translation gives CASTSQGRHTIYF.

This chain connects TRBV7-6 to TRBJ2-7, with a weak D call TRBD1 (6 bases). The CDR3 length is 12 residues. Trimming removed 5 bases from V and 9 bases from J, with 14 bases in between. CDR1 is SGHVS and CDR2 is FNYEAQ in the germline V gene. The CDR3 DNA reads as TGTGCCAGCAGCGATAACAGGGATGGGCAGTACTTC. This codes for CASSDNRDGQYF. The full variable domain, rest sourced from reference TRBV7-6 and TRBJ2-7, is GAGVSQSPRYKVTKRGQDVALRCDPISGHVSLYWYRQALGQGPEFLTYFNYEAQQDKSGLPNDRFSAERPEGSISTLTIQRTEQRDSAMYRCASSDNRDGQYFGPGTRLTVT.

The chain has TRBV27 and TRBJ1-6; D gene unclear. From germline, CDR1 is MNHEY and CDR2 SMNVEV (reference sequence). V was pared by 7 bases and J by 6 bases, with 13 bases between. The CDR3 covers 14 residues. The CDR3 protein is CASTHSRANSPLHF. CDR3 DNA sequence: TGTGCCAGCACCCATTCGAGGGCTAATTCACCCCTCCACTTT.

V gene TRBV6-5 combines with J gene TRBJ2-7; 8 positions agree with TRBD1. The germline V gene has CDR1 MNHEY and CDR2 SVGAGI. After removal of 6 bases from V and 3 bases from J, the junction contained 4 bases not matched to a gene. The CDR3 loop spans 13 amino acids. The CDR3 loop reads CASRPTGDYEQYF. In DNA form, the CDR3 reads TGTGCCAGCAGGCCGACAGGGGACTACGAGCAGTACTTC.

This sequence joins TRBV9 and TRBJ2-1; 14 bases match TRBD2. This CDR3 contains 14 residues. The ends lost 6 bases at V and 6 bases at J; junction bases unmatched: 2. The germline V gene has CDR1 SGDLS and CDR2 YYNGEE. CDR3 residues: CASKGTSGSNEQFF. The CDR3 nucleotides read TGTGCCAGCAAAGGGACTAGCGGGAGCAATGAGCAGTTCTTC.

The chain uses TRBV7-6 and TRBJ2-7; 10 positions match TRBD2. Germline values: CDR1 SGHVS, CDR2 FNYEAQ. CDR3 length: 16 amino acids. V was clipped by 5 bases and J by 5 bases; unmatched bases: 12. The CDR3 sequence: CASSRTGSGRSDEQYF. CDR3 DNA: TGTGCCAGCAGCCGAACTGGTAGCGGGAGGTCGGACGAGCAGTACTTC.

This sequence joins TRBV5-1 and TRBJ2-1; 7 bases match TRBD1. V lost 6 bases to trimming and J lost 9 bases; unmatched junction nucleotides: 24. This CDR3 has 18 residues. Germline CDR1 reads SGHRS; CDR2 reads YFSETQ. CDR3 DNA: TGCGCCAGCAACCCCAACCGCCATACACAGGGGAGAGGTATTGAGCAGTTCTTC. It encodes CASNPNRHTQGRGIEQFF.

V usage is TRBV5-4 and J usage is TRBJ1-4; TRBD1 aligns across 8 bases. Germline CDR1 is SGHNT and CDR2 is YYREEE (reference sequence). V shed 1 base and J 5 bases; nucleotides not matched to a gene: 10. The CDR3 is 17 residues long. The CDR3 sequence: CASSLFGDRSQNEKLFF. As DNA, the CDR3 is TGTGCCAGCAGCTTGTTTGGGGACAGGTCACAGAATGAAAAACTGTTTTTT.

The chain joins TRBV5-1 to TRBJ2-7; the match to TRBD1 covers 8 bases. The V gene end was trimmed by 0 bases and the J gene end by 2 bases; junction bases not matched to a gene: 4. The CDR3 runs to 15 residues. CDR1 and CDR2 (germline): SGHRS, YFSETQ. In nucleotides, the CDR3 is TGCGCCAGCAGCTTGGGGTCACAGGGGGCCTACGAGCAGTACTTC. Residues: CASSLGSQGAYEQYF.

The chain combines TRBV6-1 with TRBJ2-1; 12 bases line up with TRBD2. The trim removed 3 bases at V and 9 bases at J, leaving 9 bases unmatched. The CDR3 has 16 residues. Germline CDR1 and CDR2: MNHNS and SASEGT. The CDR3 spells CASSDGASGRGSEQFF. CDR3 nucleotides: TGTGCCAGCAGTGACGGCGCTAGCGGGAGGGGGAGTGAGCAGTTCTTC.

The V and J genes are TRBV20-1 and TRBJ2-2; D is unresolved. From germline, CDR1 is DFQATT and CDR2 SNEGSKA (reference sequence). V gave up 2 bases and J gave up 6 bases, with 4 bases separating them. This CDR3 has 11 residues. The CDR3 DNA is TGCAGTGCTAGACTCCCCGGGGAGCTGTTTTTT. This translates into CSARLPGELFF.

This sequence joins TRBV14 and TRBJ2-5; no reliable D call. Germline CDR1 is SGHDN and CDR2 is FVKESK. The V end was cut by 0 bases, the J end by 5 bases, with 10 bases between. This CDR3 is built from 14 residues. CDR3 in amino acids: CASSQEEEIETQYF. Written as DNA, the CDR3 is TGTGCCAGCAGCCAAGAAGAGGAGATCGAGACCCAGTACTTC. The full variable domain, completed using reference TRBV14 and TRBJ2-5, is EAGVTQFPSHSVIEKGQTVTLRCDPISGHDNLYWYRRVMGKEIKFLLHFVKESKQDESGMPNNRFLAERTGGTYSTLKVQPAELEDSGVYFCASSQEEEIETQYFGPGTRLLVL.

CDR3 sequence reads: CASSLNGNIQYF. Written as DNA, the CDR3 is TGTGCCAGCAGTTTAAATGGAAACATTCAGTACTTC. The gene calls are TRBV28 and TRBJ2-4; the D is unclear. Germline V gives CDR1 MDHEN, CDR2 SYDVKM. The CDR3 is 12 residues long. Trimming pared 2 bases from V and 6 bases from J, leaving 5 bases between. Using reference TRBV28 and TRBJ2-4 for the parts outside the CDR3, the full variable domain is DVKVTQSSRYLVKRTGEKVFLECVQDMDHENMFWYRQDPGLGLRLIYFSYDVKMKEKGDIPEGYSVSREKKERFSLILESASTNQTSMYLCASSLNGNIQYFGAGTRLSVL.

V gene TRBV11-2 combines with J gene TRBJ2-7, with TRBD1 matching over 10 bases. V dropped 5 bases and J dropped 4; count of bases not matched to a gene: 5. The CDR3 consists of 14 residues. Germline assignment: CDR1 SGHAT and CDR2 FQNNGV. In nucleotides, the CDR3 is TGTGCCAGCAGCCCCGGGACAGGGGATTACGAGCAGTACTTC. Amino acid sequence: CASSPGTGDYEQYF.

The rearrangement joins TRBV4-3 to TRBJ2-7; no definite D call. CDR1 LGHNA and CDR2 YSLEER come from the germline V gene. Trimming removed 1 base at V and 3 bases at J, with 13 bases between. The CDR3 is 15 amino acids. CDR3 DNA: TGCGCCAGCAGCCAAGCCGGCAGTCGGAACTACGAGCAGTACTTC. This gives the protein CASSQAGSRNYEQYF.

V is TRBV18 and J is TRBJ2-7, with 9 bases identical to TRBD1. The length of the CDR3 is 14 residues. J was trimmed by 4 bases and V by 3 bases; bases with no gene match: 4. CDR1 is KGHSH, CDR2 LQKENI, per germline. The CDR3 protein is CASSPRQGVYEQYF. DNA for the CDR3: TGTGCCAGCTCACCCAGACAGGGGGTATACGAGCAGTACTTC. The full variable domain, with the rest looked up from reference TRBV18 and TRBJ2-7, is NAGVMQNPRHLVRRRGQEARLRCSPMKGHSHVYWYRQLPEEGLKFMVYLQKENIIDESGMPKERFSAEFPKEGPSILRIQQVVRGDSAAYFCASSPRQGVYEQYFGPGTRLTVT.

The DNA of the CDR3 is TGTGCCAGCTCACAGCCGGGGAAGAGCTCCTACAATGAGCAGTTCTTC. It codes for CASSQPGKSSYNEQFF. The gene calls are TRBV18 and TRBJ2-1; tentative D call: TRBD2 (5 bases). Trimming left V 4 bases short and J 0 bases short, with 13 bases between. The germline V gene encodes CDR1 KGHSH and CDR2 LQKENI. The CDR3 sequence is 16 residues long.

CDR3 sequence: CASSGSSGTARYEQYF. The CDR3 nucleotides are TGTGCCAGCAGCGGATCCTCCGGGACAGCGCGTTACGAGCAGTACTTC. The V call is TRBV9, the J call TRBJ2-7; 7 bases match TRBD1. V trimming: 3 bases; J trimming: 4 bases; junction bases outside the gene matches: 13. The CDR3 runs 16 residues. Per the germline V gene, CDR1 is SGDLS and CDR2 is YYNGEE. Filled out from reference TRBV9 and TRBJ2-7, the complete variable domain reads DSGVTQTPKHLITATGQRVTLRCSPRSGDLSVYWYQQSLDQGLQFLIQYYNGEERAKGNILERFSAQQFPDLHSELNLSSLELGDSALYFCASSGSSGTARYEQYFGPGTRLTVT.

This rearrangement joins TRBV5-8 to TRBJ2-2, with no clear D. Germline V gene lookup returns CDR1 SGHTS and CDR2 YDEGEE. V lost 1 base and J lost 6, with 16 bases in between. This CDR3 spans 16 amino acids. For the CDR3, the DNA is TGTGCCAGCAGCTTGTTACCGGTCCCTAAGGCCGGGGAGCTGTTTTTT. Protein sequence: CASSLLPVPKAGELFF.